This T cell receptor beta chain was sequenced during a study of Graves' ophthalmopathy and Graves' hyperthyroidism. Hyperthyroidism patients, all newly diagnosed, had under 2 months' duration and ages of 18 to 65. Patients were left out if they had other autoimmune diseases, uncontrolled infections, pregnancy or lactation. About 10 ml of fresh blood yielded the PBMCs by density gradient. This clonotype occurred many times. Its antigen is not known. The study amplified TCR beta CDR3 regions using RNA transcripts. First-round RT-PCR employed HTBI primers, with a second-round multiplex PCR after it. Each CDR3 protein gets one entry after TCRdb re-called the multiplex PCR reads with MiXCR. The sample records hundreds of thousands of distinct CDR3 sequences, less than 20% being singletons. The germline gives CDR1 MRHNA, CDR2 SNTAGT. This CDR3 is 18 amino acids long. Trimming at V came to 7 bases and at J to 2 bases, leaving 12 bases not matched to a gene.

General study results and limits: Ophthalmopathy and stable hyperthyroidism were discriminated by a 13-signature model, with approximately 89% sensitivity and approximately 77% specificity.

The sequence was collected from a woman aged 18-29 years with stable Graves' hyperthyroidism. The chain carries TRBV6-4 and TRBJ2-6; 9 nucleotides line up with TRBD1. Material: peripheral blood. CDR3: CASTEPGTGLPGANVLTF. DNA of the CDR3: TGTGCCAGCACCGAACCCGGGACAGGGCTCCCTGGGGCCAACGTCCTGACTTTC.